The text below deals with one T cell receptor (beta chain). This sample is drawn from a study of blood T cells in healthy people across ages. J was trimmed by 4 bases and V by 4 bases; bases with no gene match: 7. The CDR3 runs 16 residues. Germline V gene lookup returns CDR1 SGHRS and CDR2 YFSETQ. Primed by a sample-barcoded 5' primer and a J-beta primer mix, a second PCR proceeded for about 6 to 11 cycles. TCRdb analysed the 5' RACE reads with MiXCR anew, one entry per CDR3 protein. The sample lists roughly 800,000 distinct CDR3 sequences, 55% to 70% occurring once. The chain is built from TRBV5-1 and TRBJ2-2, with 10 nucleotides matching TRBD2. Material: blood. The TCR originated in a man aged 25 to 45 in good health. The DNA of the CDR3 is TGCGCCAGCAGCCGACGGACTAGCGGAGCCACCGGGGAGCTGTTTTTT. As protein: CASSRRTSGATGELFF.